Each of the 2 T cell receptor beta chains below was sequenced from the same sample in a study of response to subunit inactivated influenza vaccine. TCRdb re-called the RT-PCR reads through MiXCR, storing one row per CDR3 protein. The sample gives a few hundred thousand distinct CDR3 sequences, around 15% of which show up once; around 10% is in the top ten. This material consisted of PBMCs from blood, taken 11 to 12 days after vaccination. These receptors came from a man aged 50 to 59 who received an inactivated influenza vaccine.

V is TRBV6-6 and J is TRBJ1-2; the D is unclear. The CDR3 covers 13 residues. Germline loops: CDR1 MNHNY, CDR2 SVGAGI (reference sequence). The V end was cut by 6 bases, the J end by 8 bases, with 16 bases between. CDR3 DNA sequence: TGTGCCAGCAGCACTTCGTTGACCGGCGGCTACACCTTC. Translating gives CASSTSLTGGYTF.

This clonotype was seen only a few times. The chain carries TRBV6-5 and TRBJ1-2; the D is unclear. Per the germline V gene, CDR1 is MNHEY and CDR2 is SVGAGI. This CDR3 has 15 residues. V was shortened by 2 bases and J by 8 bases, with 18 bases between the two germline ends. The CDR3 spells CASSYGTLPVSGYTF. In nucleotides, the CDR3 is TGTGCCAGCAGTTACGGTACCCTTCCCGTTTCCGGCTACACCTTC.